These 22 T cell receptor beta chains were sequenced from one sample in a study of blood T cell repertoires in COVID-19. Only in-frame clones appear in the TCRdb table, and some are missing; sequencing was by immunoSEQ multiplex PCR. The table includes some 110,000 clones, around 76% detected once. Sequencing was carried out using peripheral blood. These receptors originate from an older man with COVID-19, enrolled during active disease.

Remarks on this clone: The same CDR3 arises from other DNA sequences in this sample as well. The rearrangement uses TRBV11-2 and TRBJ2-5; TRBD1 matches at 8 bases. J was trimmed by 1 base and V by 5 bases; bases with no gene match: 3. Germline assignment: CDR1 SGHAT and CDR2 FQNNGV. CDR3 length: 14 amino acids. CDR3 DNA sequence: TGTGCCAGCAGCCCCGGACAGGGCCAAGAGACCCAGTACTTC. It yields the protein CASSPGQGQETQYF.

The chain joins TRBV28 to TRBJ1-2; 12 bases match TRBD1. There are 14 residues in the CDR3. Germline assignment: CDR1 MDHEN and CDR2 SYDVKM. V dropped 9 bases and J dropped 6; count of bases not matched to a gene: 8. CDR3: CASVPGQGANGYTF. CDR3 coding DNA: TGTGCCAGTGTCCCGGGACAGGGGGCAAATGGCTACACCTTC.

The V gene is TRBV29-1, the J gene TRBJ2-7; the match to TRBD2 covers 9 bases. V lost 7 bases and J lost 0; bases outside the gene matches: 4. The germline V gene has CDR1 SQVTM and CDR2 ANQGSEA. There are 13 residues in the CDR3. CDR3 bases: TGCAGCGCCAATAGCGGGAGCTCCTACGAGCAGTACTTC. It yields the protein CSANSGSSYEQYF.

V gene TRBV15 combines with J gene TRBJ2-1; 9 bases are shared with TRBD2. Germline V lookup: CDR1 LNHNV, CDR2 YYDKDF (reference sequence). The CDR3 loop spans 16 amino acids. J lost 9 bases, V lost 0 bases, and 9 bases had no gene match. DNA of the CDR3: TGTGCCACCAGCAGAGATTCTAGCGGGATCGTCGGTGAGCAGTTCTTC. Encoded protein: CATSRDSSGIVGEQFF.

The chain carries TRBV5-4 and TRBJ1-4; TRBD1 might be the D (6 bases). CDR3 length: 17 amino acids. Trimming removed 4 bases at V and 7 bases at J, with 23 bases between. The germline V gene has CDR1 SGHNT and CDR2 YYREEE (reference sequence). The CDR3 region is CASSAGQSGPSSEKLFF. In DNA form, the CDR3 reads TGTGCCAGCAGCGCTGGACAGTCCGGTCCCTCTAGTGAAAAACTGTTTTTT.

This chain joins TRBV10-1 and TRBJ1-1; D might be TRBD1 (6 bases). This CDR3 has 17 amino acids. The germline V gene encodes CDR1 WNHNN and CDR2 SYGVQD (reference sequence). Trimming shortened V by 6 bases and J by 4 bases, and 24 bases separated the two germline ends. The CDR3 DNA reads as TGCGCCAGCAGCGACGGGGACAACCCATTTAGGGGCACTGAAGCTTTCTTT. It encodes CASSDGDNPFRGTEAFF.

The genes are TRBV12-3 or TRBV12-4 and TRBJ2-5; weak D call: TRBD1 (5 bases). This CDR3 is built from 12 residues. Trimming left V 6 bases short and J 2 bases short, with 7 bases between. In DNA, the CDR3 is TGTGCCAGCAGCCAGGGTCAAGAGACCCAGTACTTC. This sequence encodes CASSQGQETQYF.

This clone was counted only a few times. This chain joins TRBV5-5 and TRBJ2-5, with 7 positions matching TRBD2. Germline assignment: CDR1 SGHKS and CDR2 YYEKEE (reference sequence). The CDR3 runs 15 residues. After removal of 4 bases from V and 1 base from J, the junction contained 7 bases not matched to a gene. The CDR3 DNA reads TGTGCCAGCAGCCTTACTGGGGGGGGCCAAGAGACCCAGTACTTC. It codes for CASSLTGGGQETQYF. The full variable domain, completed using reference TRBV5-5 and TRBJ2-5, is DAGVTQSPTHLIKTRGQQVTLRCSPISGHKSVSWYQQVLGQGPQFIFQYYEKEERGRGNFPDRFSARQFPNYSSELNVNALLLGDSALYLCASSLTGGGQETQYFGPGTRLLVL.

The V call is TRBV18, the J call TRBJ2-3; 7 positions match TRBD2. Germline V gene data show CDR1 as KGHSH and CDR2 as LQKENI. The CDR3 runs to 15 residues. After removal of 6 bases from V and 2 bases from J, the junction contained 8 bases not matched to a gene. The CDR3 nucleotides are TGTGCCAGCTCCCCCAGACTAGCAGACACAGATACGCAGTATTTT. Translated, it gives CASSPRLADTDTQYF.

The chain recombines TRBV7-8 with TRBJ2-7, with a weak D call TRBD2 (6 bases). V was clipped by 1 base and J by 6 bases, with 16 bases between them. This CDR3 contains 15 residues. CDR1 is SGHVS and CDR2 is FQNEAQ in the germline V gene. CDR3 region: CASSLETGEVGEQYF. The CDR3, as DNA: TGTGCCAGCAGCTTAGAGACGGGGGAGGTAGGCGAGCAGTACTTC.

V usage is TRBV19 and J usage is TRBJ1-1; D is ambiguous. The germline V gene encodes CDR1 LNHDA and CDR2 SQIVND (reference sequence). This CDR3 region has 14 residues. V dropped 5 bases and J dropped 1 base, with 11 bases sitting between them. Written as DNA, the CDR3 is TGTGCCAGTAGTCAACTTACAGAGAACACTGAAGCTTTCTTT. This encodes CASSQLTENTEAFF.

The chain is built from TRBV7-9 and TRBJ1-4; D remains unclear. There are 14 residues in the CDR3. Germline CDR1 is SEHNR and CDR2 is FQNEAQ (reference sequence). Trimming took off 0 bases at V and 8 bases at J, with 10 bases between the two ends. Here the CDR3 reads CASSLAAGSEKLFF. DNA of the CDR3: TGTGCCAGCAGCTTAGCTGCGGGGAGCGAAAAACTGTTTTTT.

This rearrangement joins TRBV29-1 to TRBJ1-1; TRBD1 matches 7 bases. Germline V gene lookup returns CDR1 SQVTM and CDR2 ANQGSEA. The CDR3 consists of 12 residues. CDR3 bases: TGCACCGGAACAGGGGAGGACACTGAAGCTTTCTTT. As protein: CTGTGEDTEAFF. Full variable domain (remainder filled in from reference TRBV29-1 and TRBJ1-1): SAVISQKPSRDICQRGTSLTIQCQVDSQVTMMFWYRQQPGQSLTLIATANQGSEATYESGFVIDKFPISRPNLTFSTLTVSNMSPEDSSIYLCTGTGEDTEAFFGQGTRLTVV.

Here the CDR3 DNA reads TGTGCCAGCAGCGTACAGGGTGCCGAAAAACTGTTTTTT. Its protein product is CASSVQGAEKLFF. The chain joins TRBV7-9 to TRBJ1-4; D perhaps matches TRBD1 (6 bases). V was cut by 5 bases and J by 8 bases, with 12 bases left in between. This CDR3 has 13 residues. Germline CDR1 and CDR2: SEHNR and FQNEAQ (reference sequence).

V usage is TRBV28 and J usage is TRBJ2-2, with D unclear. CDR1 and CDR2 from the germline V gene are MDHEN and SYDVKM. Trimming took off 3 bases at V and 9 bases at J, with 8 bases between the two ends. The CDR3 loop spans 12 amino acids. The CDR3 reads CASSFAPRELFF. In DNA, the CDR3 is TGTGCCAGCAGTTTTGCGCCGCGGGAGCTGTTTTTT.

The chain carries TRBV7-9 and TRBJ2-3; no definite D call. V lost 3 bases and J lost 0, with 10 bases in between. The CDR3 length is 15 residues. CDR1 and CDR2 (germline): SEHNR, FQNEAQ (reference sequence). CDR3 loop: CASSLLSVSTDTQYF. In nucleotides, the CDR3 is TGTGCCAGCAGCTTGTTATCTGTTAGCACAGATACGCAGTATTTT.

The chain employs TRBV18 and TRBJ2-6, with 8 positions matching TRBD1. There are 20 residues in the CDR3. The trim removed 4 bases at V and 1 base at J, leaving 15 bases unmatched. From germline, CDR1 is KGHSH and CDR2 LQKENI. CDR3 DNA: TGTGCCAGCTCACAGACTTTAGACAGGGGTTCCTCTTCTGGGGCCAACGTCCTGACTTTC. It yields the protein CASSQTLDRGSSSGANVLTF.

The chain employs TRBV10-3 and TRBJ2-7, with 8 bases matching TRBD1. Germline V gene lookup returns CDR1 ENHRY and CDR2 SYGVKD. The CDR3 is 15 amino acids. J was trimmed by 3 bases and V by 5 bases; bases with no gene match: 9. This CDR3 reads CAISTSAGTGYEQYF. Written as DNA, the CDR3 is TGTGCCATCAGTACCTCAGCCGGGACAGGCTACGAGCAGTACTTC.

This clone was seen only a few times. The chain combines TRBV7-8 with TRBJ2-1; TRBD2 matches at 11 bases. With 5 bases clipped from V and 6 bases from J, the junction kept 9 bases outside the gene matches. Germline values: CDR1 SGHVS, CDR2 FQNEAQ. The CDR3 spans 16 residues. CDR3 sequence reads: CASSLTSGMGVNEQFF. The CDR3 coding sequence is TGTGCCAGCAGCCTGACTAGCGGGATGGGGGTCAATGAGCAGTTCTTC.

This clone was found a few times. The V and J genes are TRBV10-3 and TRBJ2-7; 16 nucleotides agree with TRBD2. From germline, CDR1 is ENHRY and CDR2 SYGVKD. The length of the CDR3 is 18 residues. Trimming at V came to 5 bases and at J to 0 bases, leaving 7 bases not matched to a gene. The CDR3 nucleotides read TGTGCCATCAGTTCCCCGGGACTAGCGGGAGGGAACTCCTACGAGCAGTACTTC. Translated: CAISSPGLAGGNSYEQYF.

Details on this clone: The sample carries other DNA sequences with the same CDR3. The rearrangement links TRBV6-5 to TRBJ1-3; D not certain. Germline-derived CDR1 and CDR2 are MNHEY and SVGAGI. The CDR3 is 12 amino acids. V was clipped by 7 bases and J by 2 bases, with 6 bases between them. This CDR3 reads CASTSTGNTIYF. The CDR3, as DNA: TGTGCCAGCACCAGTACTGGAAACACCATATATTTT.

V usage is TRBV6-1 and J usage is TRBJ1-4; maybe TRBD1 (5 bases). Trimming removed 0 bases from V and 3 bases from J, with 11 bases in between. Germline V gives CDR1 MNHNS, CDR2 SASEGT. The CDR3 runs 16 residues. The CDR3 DNA sequence: TGTGCCAGCAGTGAAGCCTTTGGGGCGCCTAATGAAAAACTGTTTTTT. This translates into CASSEAFGAPNEKLFF.